The next 13 T cell receptor beta chains were all read from a single sample in a study of Tregs in tolerant kidney transplant recipients. Generated by immunoSEQ multiplex PCR, the TCRdb table keeps only in-frame clones and is missing some. Among around 70,000 clones listed, roughly 92% were seen once. The specimen was CD8+ T cells from blood, collected before the transplant. Source of these receptors: a human donor who received a combined kidney and bone marrow transplant.

The CDR3 protein is CASSVAGEGNTIYF. The CDR3 DNA is TGTGCCAGCAGCGTAGCAGGGGAAGGAAACACCATATATTTT. The V and J genes are TRBV9 and TRBJ1-3, with a possible D match to TRBD1 (6 bases). This CDR3 has 14 amino acids. Germline V CDR1 and CDR2: SGDLS, YYNGEE. Trimming took 0 bases from V and 4 from J, leaving 8 bases between them.

The chain uses TRBV9 and TRBJ2-3; 7 nucleotides line up with TRBD1. Trimming at V came to 3 bases and at J to 0 bases, leaving 4 bases not matched to a gene. The CDR3 loop spans 15 amino acids. Looked up from germline, CDR1 is SGDLS and CDR2 is YYNGEE. The CDR3 coding sequence is TGTGCCAGCAGCGGGGGACAGACAAGCACAGATACGCAGTATTTT. The encoded protein is CASSGGQTSTDTQYF.

The chain links TRBV27 to TRBJ2-3; 9 nucleotides agree with TRBD1. With 9 bases clipped from V and 3 bases from J, the junction kept 13 bases outside the gene matches. CDR1 is MNHEY and CDR2 is SMNVEV in the germline V gene (reference sequence). The CDR3 covers 16 residues. The CDR3 protein is CASRPLGTGLTDTQYF. CDR3 bases: TGTGCCAGTAGACCTCTCGGGACAGGGCTAACAGATACGCAGTATTTT.

This clone was seen just once. The chain carries TRBV28 and TRBJ1-3; D not certain. CDR1 MDHEN and CDR2 SYDVKM come from the germline V gene. CDR3 length equals 14 residues. With 3 bases removed from V and 0 bases from J, the gap between germline ends came to 6 bases. DNA for the CDR3: TGTGCCAGCAGTTTGAGAATCTCTGGAAACACCATATATTTT. Protein product: CASSLRISGNTIYF.

The V call is TRBV4-1, the J call TRBJ1-1; 7 bases are a match to TRBD1. Looked up from germline, CDR1 is MGHRA and CDR2 is YSYEKL. Losses at the gene ends were 6 bases for V and 1 base for J; bases not matched to a gene: 8. The CDR3 totals 15 residues. In DNA form, the CDR3 reads TGCGCCAGCAGTATAACGACAGGGTGGAACACTGAAGCTTTCTTT. Translation: CASSITTGWNTEAFF.

V and J are TRBV5-5 and TRBJ1-1; perhaps TRBD1 as D (6 bases). CDR1 and CDR2 (germline): SGHKS, YYEKEE (reference sequence). This CDR3 is 13 amino acids long. The V and J ends lost 1 base and 3 bases respectively, with 7 bases between them. In DNA, the CDR3 is TGTGCCAGCAGCTTGCAGGGGTACACTGAAGCTTTCTTT. Amino acid sequence: CASSLQGYTEAFF.

The chain joins TRBV4-1 to TRBJ2-7; 8 nucleotides line up with TRBD1. The CDR3 loop spans 12 amino acids. J lost 3 bases, V lost 5 bases, and 0 bases had no gene match. Germline V gene lookup returns CDR1 MGHRA and CDR2 YSYEKL. The CDR3 DNA is TGCGCCAGCAGCGGACAGGGCTACGAGCAGTACTTC. Residues: CASSGQGYEQYF.

The genes are TRBV28 and TRBJ2-5; the match to TRBD1 covers 7 bases. Per the germline V gene, CDR1 is MDHEN and CDR2 is SYDVKM. The CDR3 sequence is 16 residues long. The junction had 12 bases not matched to a gene; V was cut back by 5 bases and J by 3 bases. CDR3 sequence: CASSPPQQGSKETQYF. The DNA of the CDR3 is TGTGCCAGCAGTCCGCCCCAACAGGGGAGTAAAGAGACCCAGTACTTC.

This clone was counted a few times. The genes are TRBV2 and TRBJ1-4, with 7 bases aligning to TRBD1. The CDR3 has 16 residues. V lost 6 bases, J lost 4 bases, and 11 bases stayed unmatched. Germline V gene data show CDR1 as SNHLY and CDR2 as FYNNEI. For the CDR3, the DNA is TGTGCCAGCAGCCTAGCCGAGGGACAGTATAATGAAAAACTGTTTTTT. Translation: CASSLAEGQYNEKLFF.

In this sample, this clone turned up once. The V call is TRBV15, the J call TRBJ2-1; 13 bases line up with TRBD2. There are 17 residues in the CDR3. The junction had 10 bases not matched to a gene; V was cut back by 5 bases and J by 6 bases. Germline CDR1 reads LNHNV; CDR2 reads YYDKDF (reference sequence). In DNA, the CDR3 is TGTGCCACCAGCGGGCACGGACTAGCGGGAGTCGGCAATGAGCAGTTCTTC. As protein: CATSGHGLAGVGNEQFF.

The rearrangement uses TRBV29-1 and TRBJ1-2, with TRBD1 identical over 7 bases. This CDR3 spans 12 amino acids. CDR1 and CDR2 from the germline V gene are SQVTM and ANQGSEA. The trim removed 6 bases at V and 8 bases at J, leaving 9 bases unmatched. The CDR3 DNA reads TGCAGCGTCCCTGACAGGGTGGGGGGCTACACCTTC. This sequence encodes CSVPDRVGGYTF.

The chain employs TRBV7-3 and TRBJ2-1; 10 positions match TRBD2. V shed 2 bases and J 6 bases; nucleotides not matched to a gene: 4. Germline loops: CDR1 SGHTA, CDR2 FQGTGA. The CDR3 has 15 residues. The CDR3 nucleotides are TGTGCCAGCAGCTTAGAAGCGGGAGGGCCCAATGAGCAGTTCTTC. Its translation is CASSLEAGGPNEQFF.

V and J are TRBV28 and TRBJ2-5; 7 bases fit TRBD1. CDR3 length equals 12 residues. Unmatched junction bases numbered 4, after V lost 10 bases and J lost 2 bases. In germline, CDR1 is MDHEN, CDR2 SYDVKM. CDR3 sequence reads: CAIQGPQETQYF. The CDR3 bases are TGTGCCATACAGGGGCCTCAAGAGACCCAGTACTTC.